Presented here are 22 T cell receptor beta chains from one specimen sequenced in a study of tumor T cells in aggressive B-cell lymphoma. The table came from immunoSEQ multiplex PCR; TCRdb's copy has only in-frame clones and leaves some out. The sample shows 9,500 to 10,000 clones, 85% of them seen only once. The specimen was tumor tissue. These receptors all stem from an adult with diffuse large B cell lymphoma.

The gene calls are TRBV10-1 and TRBJ2-2; D may be TRBD2 (5 bases). Trimming took 3 bases from V and 4 from J, leaving 33 bases between them. CDR1 is WNHNN and CDR2 is SYGVQD in the germline V gene (reference sequence). The CDR3 is 22 residues long. CDR3 residues: CASSELLAARMGEESTTGELFF. CDR3 coding DNA: TGCGCCAGCAGTGAACTTTTGGCAGCCCGCATGGGAGAGGAGAGCACCACCGGGGAGCTGTTTTTT.

The chain has TRBV18 and TRBJ1-2; 8 bases fit TRBD1. Germline V gives CDR1 KGHSH, CDR2 LQKENI. The CDR3 covers 16 residues. V was pared by 3 bases and J by 5 bases, with 11 bases of the junction left unmatched. This chain's CDR3 is CASSPLGQEPFYGYTF. The CDR3 nucleotides read TGTGCCAGCTCACCCCTGGGACAGGAGCCTTTTTATGGCTACACCTTC. Full variable domain (remainder filled in from reference TRBV18 and TRBJ1-2): NAGVMQNPRHLVRRRGQEARLRCSPMKGHSHVYWYRQLPEEGLKFMVYLQKENIIDESGMPKERFSAEFPKEGPSILRIQQVVRGDSAAYFCASSPLGQEPFYGYTFGSGTRLTVV.

The J gene is TRBJ1-3, the V gene TRBV28; D unresolved. Trimming stripped 3 bases from V and 5 bases from J, with 5 bases between. This CDR3 contains 12 residues. Germline CDR1 MDHEN, CDR2 SYDVKM. The CDR3 DNA is TGTGCCAGCAGTTTTATAAGAAACACCATATATTTT. Translated, it gives CASSFIRNTIYF.

The chain carries TRBV19 and TRBJ2-7, with D possibly being TRBD2 (6 bases). CDR3 size: 13 residues. V lost 11 bases and J 2 bases, leaving 16 bases between the germline ends. Germline V gene data show CDR1 as LNHDA and CDR2 as SQIVND (reference sequence). The CDR3 region has the DNA TGTGCCGCGGGGAACGGGGAGACCTACGAGCAGTACTTC. It specifies CAAGNGETYEQYF. The variable domain in full, completed from reference TRBV19 and TRBJ2-7, reads DGGITQSPKYLFRKEGQNVTLSCEQNLNHDAMYWYRQDPGQGLRLIYYSQIVNDFQKGDIAEGYSVSREKKESFPLTVTSAQKNPTAFYLCAAGNGETYEQYFGPGTRLTVT.

The gene calls are TRBV28 and TRBJ1-1; weak D call: TRBD1 (6 bases). Germline loops: CDR1 MDHEN, CDR2 SYDVKM. The CDR3 consists of 11 residues. Trimming left V 2 bases short and J 8 bases short, with 6 bases between. This CDR3 reads CASSLDREAFF. The CDR3 nucleotides are TGTGCCAGCAGTTTAGACAGGGAAGCTTTCTTT.

The J gene is TRBJ2-3, the V gene TRBV11-3; no clear D gene. Germline V gene lookup returns CDR1 SGHNT and CDR2 YENEEA. This CDR3 has 13 residues. The V end lost 3 bases, the J end lost 5 bases, and 9 bases lay between the germline ends. In nucleotides, the CDR3 is TGTGCCAGCAGCTTGGGCTCTGGAGATACGCAGTATTTT. Its translation is CASSLGSGDTQYF.

This rearrangement joins TRBV5-1 to TRBJ1-1; TRBD1 might be the D (6 bases). The germline V gene has CDR1 SGHRS and CDR2 YFSETQ. The CDR3 runs 14 residues. V lost 4 bases and J lost 0, with 10 bases in between. CDR3 residues: CASSIGTLNTEAFF. The CDR3 DNA is TGCGCCAGCAGCATCGGGACACTGAACACTGAAGCTTTCTTT.

In its sample, this clone was seen a few times. This chain uses TRBV7-3 with TRBJ2-7, with a weak D call TRBD1 (6 bases). CDR1 SGHTA and CDR2 FQGTGA come from the germline V gene. Trimming shortened V by 5 bases and J by 1 base, and 9 bases separated the two germline ends. The CDR3 sequence is 13 residues long. Here the CDR3 reads CASSRTGSYEQYF. The CDR3 coding sequence is TGTGCCAGCAGCCGTACAGGGTCCTACGAGCAGTACTTC.

The CDR3 region is CASSVDSGGRGETQYF. The CDR3 bases are TGTGCCAGCAGCGTAGACTCCGGCGGGAGGGGTGAGACCCAGTACTTC. The J gene is TRBJ2-5, the V gene TRBV9; 9 nucleotides agree with TRBD2. The ends lost 0 bases at V and 5 bases at J; junction bases unmatched: 8. The CDR3 contains 16 residues. Germline CDR1 reads SGDLS; CDR2 reads YYNGEE.

This chain joins TRBV30 and TRBJ1-5; TRBD1 is a possible D gene (5 bases). Germline values: CDR1 GTSNPN, CDR2 SVGIG (reference sequence). This CDR3 comprises 13 residues. V lost 0 bases and J 5 bases, leaving 8 bases between the germline ends. In nucleotides, the CDR3 is TGTGCCTGGAGTGTTTTAGGGGATCAGCCCCAGCATTTT. It translates to CAWSVLGDQPQHF.

Worth noting for this clone: Other DNA sequences in the same sample also yield this CDR3. V gene TRBV5-4 combines with J gene TRBJ1-2; TRBD1 matches at 9 bases. V lost 0 bases and J lost 7; bases outside the gene matches: 13. In germline, CDR1 is SGHNT, CDR2 YYREEE (reference sequence). This CDR3 comprises 17 residues. CDR3 loop: CASSLGSGTGQLGGYTF. CDR3 DNA: TGTGCCAGCAGCTTGGGGTCTGGGACAGGGCAATTGGGTGGCTACACCTTC.

The chain's CDR3 is CASSSRSQGSIETQYF. CDR3 coding DNA: TGTGCCAGCAGCTCCCGGTCACAGGGTAGTATTGAGACCCAGTACTTC. V and J are TRBV11-2 and TRBJ2-5, with D perhaps matching TRBD1 (6 bases). V shed 4 bases and J shed 5 bases, with 20 bases lying between them. From germline, CDR1 is SGHAT and CDR2 FQNNGV. This CDR3 comprises 16 residues.

This rearrangement joins TRBV6-5 to TRBJ2-7, with TRBD1 as a possible D gene (6 bases). Trimming stripped 2 bases from V and 0 bases from J, with 11 bases between. This CDR3 is built from 15 residues. Germline lookup yields CDR1 MNHEY and CDR2 SVGAGI. The CDR3 coding sequence is TGTGCCAGCAGTTACGGGCCCAGGGGCTCCTACGAGCAGTACTTC. As protein: CASSYGPRGSYEQYF.

The genes are TRBV29-1 and TRBJ2-2; D ambiguous. Trimming left V 4 bases short and J 5 bases short, with 8 bases between. The length of the CDR3 is 12 residues. Germline CDR1 reads SQVTM; CDR2 reads ANQGSEA. Here the CDR3 reads CSVVFRTGELFF. CDR3 nucleotide sequence: TGCAGCGTTGTTTTTCGGACCGGGGAGCTGTTTTTT.

The J gene is TRBJ2-7, the V gene TRBV5-5, with 7 bases matching TRBD1. Looked up from germline, CDR1 is SGHKS and CDR2 is YYEKEE (reference sequence). Germline trimming cut 0 bases from V and 1 base from J; bases unmatched to any gene: 4. The CDR3 contains 15 residues. CDR3 region: CASSLAQGVSYEQYF. CDR3 nucleotides: TGTGCCAGCAGCTTGGCGCAGGGGGTTTCCTACGAGCAGTACTTC.

This clone appeared a few times. CDR3 in amino acids: CASSSSSGSSYEQYF. In DNA form, the CDR3 reads TGTGCCAGCAGCTCGTCTAGCGGGAGCTCCTACGAGCAGTACTTC. The chain carries TRBV7-2 and TRBJ2-7, with 10 bases aligning to TRBD2. CDR1 is SGHTA and CDR2 is FQGNSA in the germline V gene. Trimming cost V 4 bases and J 0 bases; bases outside gene matches: 3. This CDR3 comprises 15 residues.

This rearrangement joins TRBV27 to TRBJ2-2, with a weak D call TRBD1 (6 bases). Trimming cost V 5 bases and J 4 bases, with 20 bases left between them. There are 17 residues in the CDR3. Germline lookup yields CDR1 MNHEY and CDR2 SMNVEV (reference sequence). As DNA, the CDR3 is TGTGCCAGCAGTCCCTGGGAGCAGGGGCTCAGCACCGGGGAGCTGTTTTTT. It yields the protein CASSPWEQGLSTGELFF.

The chain has TRBV11-2 and TRBJ2-7, with a possible D match to TRBD1 (6 bases). The CDR3 length is 14 residues. Germline V CDR1 and CDR2: SGHAT, FQNNGV. The V gene lost 2 bases and the J gene lost 3 bases, with 11 bases spanning the gap. The CDR3, as DNA: TGTGCCAGCAGCTTACGGCAGGGGAGCTACGAGCAGTACTTC. This encodes CASSLRQGSYEQYF.

Here the CDR3 DNA reads TGTGCCAGCAGCTTATCTCCGGGCACAGATACGCAGTATTTT. This sequence encodes CASSLSPGTDTQYF. This rearrangement joins TRBV7-3 to TRBJ2-3, with no clear D. The CDR3 has 14 amino acids. V lost 2 bases to trimming and J lost 1 base, with 7 bases between them. The germline V gene encodes CDR1 SGHTA and CDR2 FQGTGA. Full variable domain (remainder filled in from reference TRBV7-3 and TRBJ2-3): GAGVSQTPSNKVTEKGKYVELRCDPISGHTALYWYRQSLGQGPEFLIYFQGTGAADDSGLPNDRFFAVRPEGSVSTLKIQRTERGDSAVYLCASSLSPGTDTQYFGPGTRLTVL.

The rearrangement uses TRBV7-6 and TRBJ2-1, with 9 bases fitting TRBD2. The J segment lost 10 bases and the V segment lost 6 bases, leaving 19 bases of the junction unmatched. The CDR3 spans 17 residues. Germline assignment: CDR1 SGHVS and CDR2 FNYEAQ. As DNA, the CDR3 is TGTGCCAGCAGTCTTTCCGGGACTAGCCCCTACGATGAGGAGCAGTTCTTC. Amino acid sequence: CASSLSGTSPYDEEQFF.

The chain combines TRBV12-2 with TRBJ2-1; TRBD2 was called by the table and not checked on the DNA. TRBV12-2 counts as a pseudogene. This CDR3 contains 15 residues. The CDR3 DNA reads as TGTGCAAGTCGCTTAGGCGGGGGCGGCTACAATGAGCAGTTCTTC. Its protein product is CASRLGGGGYNEQFF.

As to this clone: Germline is not matched at one junction end, which may reflect a read error. This chain uses TRBV7-7 with TRBJ2-1; 13 bases match TRBD2. The CDR3 sequence is 15 residues long. Germline-derived CDR1 and CDR2 are SSHAT and FNYEAQ (reference sequence). DNA of the CDR3: TGTGCTAGCAGCCTCGGGACTAGCGGGGCGGGTGAGCAGTTCTTC. It specifies CASSLGTSGAGEQFF.